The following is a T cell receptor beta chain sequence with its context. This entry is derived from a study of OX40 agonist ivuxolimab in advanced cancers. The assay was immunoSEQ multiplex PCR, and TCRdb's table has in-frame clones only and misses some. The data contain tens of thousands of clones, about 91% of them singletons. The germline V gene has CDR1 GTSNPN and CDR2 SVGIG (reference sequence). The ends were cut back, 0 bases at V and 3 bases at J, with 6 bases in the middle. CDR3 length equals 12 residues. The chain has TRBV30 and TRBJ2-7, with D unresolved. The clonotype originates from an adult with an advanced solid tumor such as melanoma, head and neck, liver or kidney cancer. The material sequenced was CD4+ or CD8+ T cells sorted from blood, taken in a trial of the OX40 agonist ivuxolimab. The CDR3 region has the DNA TGTGCCTGGAGTGTCGCATTCTACGAGCAGTACTTC. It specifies CAWSVAFYEQYF.